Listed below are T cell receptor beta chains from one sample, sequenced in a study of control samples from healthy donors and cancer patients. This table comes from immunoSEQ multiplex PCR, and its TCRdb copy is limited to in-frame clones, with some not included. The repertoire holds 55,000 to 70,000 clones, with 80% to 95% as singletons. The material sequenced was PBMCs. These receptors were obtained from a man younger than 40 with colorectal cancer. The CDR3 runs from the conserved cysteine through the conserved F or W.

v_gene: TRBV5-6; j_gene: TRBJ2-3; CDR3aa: CASSFIGDRTDTQYF
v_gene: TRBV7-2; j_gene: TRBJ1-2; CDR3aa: CASSLLATEGYTF
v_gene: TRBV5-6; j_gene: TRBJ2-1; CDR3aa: CASSFLGPIISYNEQFF
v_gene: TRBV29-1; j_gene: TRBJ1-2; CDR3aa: CSTSTNYGYTF
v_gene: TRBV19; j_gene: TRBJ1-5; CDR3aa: CASTNQGDGEQPQHF
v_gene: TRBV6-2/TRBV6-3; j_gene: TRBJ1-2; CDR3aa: CASSAPGPRDSYGYTF
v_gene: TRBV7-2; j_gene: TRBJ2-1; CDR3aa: CASSRGALYNEQFF
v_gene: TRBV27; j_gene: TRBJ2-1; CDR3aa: CASSSSQGSSDEQFF
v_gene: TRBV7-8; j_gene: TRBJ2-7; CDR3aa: CASSRGSANYEQYF
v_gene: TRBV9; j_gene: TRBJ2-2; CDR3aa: CASSVAILAGAGELFF
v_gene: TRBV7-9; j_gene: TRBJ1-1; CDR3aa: CASSLGTADTEAFF
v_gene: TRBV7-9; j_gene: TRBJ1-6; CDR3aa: CASSAYSLTGGNHNSPLHF
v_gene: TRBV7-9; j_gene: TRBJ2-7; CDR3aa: CASSLPGLGDPYEQYF
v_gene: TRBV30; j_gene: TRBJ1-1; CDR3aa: CAWSLTGRTEAFF